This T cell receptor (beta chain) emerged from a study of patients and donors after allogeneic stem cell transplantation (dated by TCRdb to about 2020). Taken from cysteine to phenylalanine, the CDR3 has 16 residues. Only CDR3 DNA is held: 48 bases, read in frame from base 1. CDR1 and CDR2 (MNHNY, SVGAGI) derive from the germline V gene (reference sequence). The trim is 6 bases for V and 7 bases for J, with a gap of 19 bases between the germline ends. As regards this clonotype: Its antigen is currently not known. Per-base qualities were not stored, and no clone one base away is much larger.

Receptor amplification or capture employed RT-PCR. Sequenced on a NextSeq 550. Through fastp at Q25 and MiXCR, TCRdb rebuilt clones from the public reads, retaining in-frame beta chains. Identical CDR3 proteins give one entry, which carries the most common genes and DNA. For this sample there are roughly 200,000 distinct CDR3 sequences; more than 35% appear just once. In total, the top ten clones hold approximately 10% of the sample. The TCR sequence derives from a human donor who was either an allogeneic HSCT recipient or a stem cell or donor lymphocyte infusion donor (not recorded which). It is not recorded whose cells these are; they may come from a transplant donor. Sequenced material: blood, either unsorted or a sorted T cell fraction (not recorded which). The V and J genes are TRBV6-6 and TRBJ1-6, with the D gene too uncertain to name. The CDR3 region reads CASRPTLDGGNSPLHF. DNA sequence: TGTGCCAGCAGACCGACCCTGGACGGTGGGAATTCACCCCTCCACTTT.